This T cell receptor beta chain stems from a study of T cell repertoires in cytomegalovirus infection. CDR3 length: 17 residues. The germline CDR1 and CDR2 sequences are SGHDT and YYEEEE. With V trimmed by 4 bases and J by 6 bases, 15 bases remained unmatched. MiXCR, run by TCRdb on the reads, gives a single entry per CDR3 protein. Among tens of thousands of distinct CDR3 sequences listed, 20% to 30% were seen once. This clonotype was detected a few times. The antigen remains undetermined. Study results and limitations: Carriage of CMV together with the relevant HLA was identifiable through cumulative public TCR beta family frequency.

The starting material was CD8+ T cells from cultured PBMCs, obtained from culture after CMV antigen stimulation. The V gene is TRBV5-6, the J gene TRBJ1-5; 8 bases agree with TRBD1. This sequence was found in a human donor in good health (CMV status not recorded). Some clones in this sample may be carry-over from other donors' samples. The CDR3 DNA follows: TGTGCCAGCAGCCGCCTGGTCGACAGGGGATTCCTTCAGCCCCAGCATTTT. Protein sequence: CASSRLVDRGFLQPQHF.